This T cell receptor beta chain was profiled in a study of T cell responses to AZD1222 COVID-19 vaccine. Germline lookup yields CDR1 SNHLY and CDR2 FYNNEI. V gave up 2 bases and J gave up 2 bases, with 9 bases separating them. The CDR3 loop spans 15 amino acids. The method was immunoSEQ multiplex PCR; TCRdb's version includes in-frame clones alone and lacks a portion of them. Here the sample spans some 150,000 clones, 70% to 90% being singletons. The chain recombines TRBV2 with TRBJ1-4, with TRBD1 as a possible D gene (5 bases). The input for sequencing was peripheral blood, taken 28 days after the second AZD1222 dose. The receptor was derived from an adult who received the AZD1222 COVID-19 vaccine. The CDR3 region is CASSEPGGTNEKLFF. CDR3 nucleotides: TGTGCCAGCAGTGAACCGGGGGGGACTAATGAAAAACTGTTTTTT.